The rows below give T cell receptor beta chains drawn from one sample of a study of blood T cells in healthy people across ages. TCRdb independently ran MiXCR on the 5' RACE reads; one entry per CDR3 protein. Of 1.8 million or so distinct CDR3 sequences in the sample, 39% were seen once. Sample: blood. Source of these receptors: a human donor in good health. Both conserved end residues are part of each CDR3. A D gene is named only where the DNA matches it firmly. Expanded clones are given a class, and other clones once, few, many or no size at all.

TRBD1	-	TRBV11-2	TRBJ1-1	CAGSIIGRGVEAFF	TGTGCCGGCAGTATTATTGGCAGGGGGGTGGAAGCTTTCTTT
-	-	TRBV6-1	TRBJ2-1	CASIPGDTYNEQFF	TGTGCCAGTATTCCTGGGGATACCTACAATGAGCAGTTCTTC
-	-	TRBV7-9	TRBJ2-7	CASSTTEGYEQYF	TGTGCCAGCAGCACCACCGAGGGCTACGAGCAGTACTTC
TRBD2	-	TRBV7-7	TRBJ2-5	CASSSYSGVQETQYF	TGTGCCAGCAGCTCATATAGCGGGGTTCAAGAGACCCAGTACTTC
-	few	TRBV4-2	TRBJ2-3	CASSYLSTDTQYF	TGTGCCAGCAGCTACCTCTCCACAGATACGCAGTATTTT
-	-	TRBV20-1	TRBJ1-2	CSAPGRVSGYTF	TGCAGTGCCCCAGGAAGGGTTAGCGGCTACACCTTC
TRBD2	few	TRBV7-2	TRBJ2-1	CASSTRDWGGNEQFF	TGTGCCAGCAGCACAAGGGACTGGGGGGGCAATGAGCAGTTCTTC
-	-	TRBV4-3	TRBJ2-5	CASNQEGGEETQYF	TGCGCCAGCAACCAAGAAGGAGGTGAAGAGACCCAGTACTTC
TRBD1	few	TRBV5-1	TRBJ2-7	CASSPQGPTNTYEQYF	TGCGCCAGCAGCCCACAGGGGCCGACTAATACCTACGAGCAGTACTTC
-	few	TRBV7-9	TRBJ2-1	CASSSPTGPSDEQFF	TGTGCCAGCAGCTCTCCGACGGGCCCCTCTGATGAGCAGTTCTTC
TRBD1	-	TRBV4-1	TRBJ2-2	CASSPDRGLTGELFF	TGCGCCAGCAGCCCGGACAGGGGGCTCACCGGGGAGCTGTTTTTT
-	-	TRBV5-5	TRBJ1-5	CASSSGLGEGRNQPQHF	TGTGCCAGCAGCTCCGGGCTAGGAGAGGGACGCAATCAGCCCCAGCATTTT
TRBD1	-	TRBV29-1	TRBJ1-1	CSVATGVGTEAFF	TGCAGCGTCGCCACAGGGGTCGGCACTGAAGCTTTCTTT
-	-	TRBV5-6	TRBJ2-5	CASSVEAGETQYF	TGTGCCAGCAGTGTGGAAGCTGGTGAGACCCAGTACTTC
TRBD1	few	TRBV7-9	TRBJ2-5	CASSLGVGTGGKETQYF	TGTGCCAGCAGCTTAGGCGTTGGGACAGGGGGTAAAGAGACCCAGTACTTC
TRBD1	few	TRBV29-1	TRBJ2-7	CSGADRDKNTQYF	TGCAGCGGGGCGGACAGGGATAAAAACACTCAGTACTTC
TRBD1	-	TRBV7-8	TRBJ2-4	CASSPITLGQVAKNIQYF	TGTGCCAGCAGCCCGATCACCCTGGGACAGGTAGCCAAAAACATTCAGTACTTC
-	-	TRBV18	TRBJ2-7	CASSPGAASYEQYF	TGTGCCAGCTCACCAGGGGCGGCCTCCTACGAGCAGTACTTC
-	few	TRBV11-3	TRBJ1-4	CASSPRPQPREKLFF	TGTGCCAGCAGCCCACGACCCCAACCCCGGGAAAAACTGTTTTTT
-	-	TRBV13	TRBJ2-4	CASSLVSGIAKNIQYF	TGTGCCAGCAGCTTGGTGTCAGGCATAGCCAAAAACATTCAGTACTTC
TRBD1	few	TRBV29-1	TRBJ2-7	CSVEGDQTGVEQYF	TGCAGCGTTGAAGGGGACCAAACAGGGGTCGAGCAGTACTTC